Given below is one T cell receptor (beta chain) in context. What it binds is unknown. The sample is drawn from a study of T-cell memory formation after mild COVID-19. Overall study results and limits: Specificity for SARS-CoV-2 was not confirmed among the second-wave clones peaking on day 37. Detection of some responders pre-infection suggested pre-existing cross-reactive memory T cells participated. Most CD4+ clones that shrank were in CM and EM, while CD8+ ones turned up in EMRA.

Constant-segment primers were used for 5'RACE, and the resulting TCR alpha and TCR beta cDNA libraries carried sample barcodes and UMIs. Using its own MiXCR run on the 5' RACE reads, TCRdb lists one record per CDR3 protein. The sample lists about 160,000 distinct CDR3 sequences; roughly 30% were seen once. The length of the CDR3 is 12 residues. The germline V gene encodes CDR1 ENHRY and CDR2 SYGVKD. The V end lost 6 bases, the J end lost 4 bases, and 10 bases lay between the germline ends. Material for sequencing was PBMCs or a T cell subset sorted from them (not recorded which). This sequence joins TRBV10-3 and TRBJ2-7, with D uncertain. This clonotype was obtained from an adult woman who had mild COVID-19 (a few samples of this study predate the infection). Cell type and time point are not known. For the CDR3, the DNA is TGTGCCATCAGCCGTAACACTTACGAGCAGTACTTC. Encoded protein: CAISRNTYEQYF.